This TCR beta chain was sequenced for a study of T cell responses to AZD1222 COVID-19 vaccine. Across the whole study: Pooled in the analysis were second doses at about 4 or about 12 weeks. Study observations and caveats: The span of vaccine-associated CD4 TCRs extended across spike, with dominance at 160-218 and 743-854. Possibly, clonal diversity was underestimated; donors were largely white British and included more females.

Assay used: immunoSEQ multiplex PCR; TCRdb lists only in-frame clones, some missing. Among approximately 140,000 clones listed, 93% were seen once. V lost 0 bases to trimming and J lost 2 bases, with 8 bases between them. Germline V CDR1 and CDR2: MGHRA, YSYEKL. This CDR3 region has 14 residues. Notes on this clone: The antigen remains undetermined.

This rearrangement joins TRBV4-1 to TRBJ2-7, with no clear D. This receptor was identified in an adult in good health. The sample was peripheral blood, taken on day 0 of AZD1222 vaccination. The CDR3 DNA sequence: TGCGCCAGCAGCCAAGATAGACAAACCTACGAGCAGTACTTC. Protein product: CASSQDRQTYEQYF.